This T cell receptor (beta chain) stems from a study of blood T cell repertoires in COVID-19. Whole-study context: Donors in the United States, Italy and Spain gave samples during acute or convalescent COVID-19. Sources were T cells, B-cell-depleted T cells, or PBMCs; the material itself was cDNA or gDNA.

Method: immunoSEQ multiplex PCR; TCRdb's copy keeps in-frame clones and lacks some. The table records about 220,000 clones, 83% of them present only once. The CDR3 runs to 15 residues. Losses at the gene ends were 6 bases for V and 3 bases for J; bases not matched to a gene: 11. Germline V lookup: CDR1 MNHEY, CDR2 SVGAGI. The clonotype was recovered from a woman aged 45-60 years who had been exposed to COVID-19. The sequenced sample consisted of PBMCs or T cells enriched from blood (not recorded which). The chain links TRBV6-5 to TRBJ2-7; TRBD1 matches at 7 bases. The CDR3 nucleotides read TGTGCCAGCAGCGACCAGACAGGGACCGACTACGAGCAGTACTTC. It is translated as CASSDQTGTDYEQYF.